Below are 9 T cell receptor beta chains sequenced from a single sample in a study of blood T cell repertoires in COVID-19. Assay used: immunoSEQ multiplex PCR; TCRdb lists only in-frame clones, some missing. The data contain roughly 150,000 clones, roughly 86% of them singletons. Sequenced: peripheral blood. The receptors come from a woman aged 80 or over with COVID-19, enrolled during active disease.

The CDR3 spells CASSLSSDTDTQYF. CDR3 DNA sequence: TGTGCCAGCAGCTTGTCTAGCGACACAGATACGCAGTATTTT. The chain has TRBV7-3 and TRBJ2-3; TRBD2 is a possible D gene (6 bases). In germline, CDR1 is SGHTA, CDR2 FQGTGA. The ends were cut back, 3 bases at V and 2 bases at J, with 9 bases in the middle. The CDR3 runs 14 residues.

CDR3 DNA: TGTGCCACCCCCCAGGGACTAGCGGGGGGGCCCCCGACCGGGGAGCTGTTTTTT. Its protein product is CATPQGLAGGPPTGELFF. The chain couples TRBV24-1 to TRBJ2-2; 16 nucleotides agree with TRBD2. V dropped 9 bases and J dropped 5; count of bases not matched to a gene: 11. The CDR3 contains 18 residues. Germline V gene data show CDR1 as KGHDR and CDR2 as SFDVKD.

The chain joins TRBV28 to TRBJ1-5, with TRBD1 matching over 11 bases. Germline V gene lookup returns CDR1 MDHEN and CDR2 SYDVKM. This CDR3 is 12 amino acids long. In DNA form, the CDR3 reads TGTGGATTGGGACAGGGGGATCAGCCCCAGCATTTT. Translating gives CGLGQGDQPQHF.

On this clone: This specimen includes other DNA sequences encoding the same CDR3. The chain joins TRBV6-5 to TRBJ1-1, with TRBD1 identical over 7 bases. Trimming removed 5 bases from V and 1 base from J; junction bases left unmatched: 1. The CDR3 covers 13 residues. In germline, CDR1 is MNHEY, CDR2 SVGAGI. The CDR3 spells CASSRQGNTEAFF. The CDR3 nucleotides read TGTGCCAGCAGTAGACAGGGGAACACTGAAGCTTTCTTT.

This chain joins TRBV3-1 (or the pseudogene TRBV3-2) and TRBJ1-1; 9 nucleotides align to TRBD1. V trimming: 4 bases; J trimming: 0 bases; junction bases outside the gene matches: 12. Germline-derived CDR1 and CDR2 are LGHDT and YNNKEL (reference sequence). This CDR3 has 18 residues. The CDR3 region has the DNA TGTGCCAGCAGCCCATTCACCGGGACAGGGATCTTGAACACTGAAGCTTTCTTT. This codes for CASSPFTGTGILNTEAFF.

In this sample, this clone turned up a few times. The chain's CDR3 is CATSDPGRGTQYF. The CDR3 DNA follows: TGTGCCACCAGTGACCCAGGGAGGGGGACCCAGTACTTC. This rearrangement joins TRBV24-1 to TRBJ2-5; TRBD2 agrees at 7 bases. V lost 4 bases to trimming and J lost 7 bases; unmatched junction nucleotides: 5. The CDR3 spans 13 residues. Germline V lookup: CDR1 KGHDR, CDR2 SFDVKD.

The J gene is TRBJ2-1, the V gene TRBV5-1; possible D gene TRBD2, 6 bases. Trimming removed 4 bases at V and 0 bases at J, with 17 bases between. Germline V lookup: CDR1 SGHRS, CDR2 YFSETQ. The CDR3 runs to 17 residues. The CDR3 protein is CASSTRLVPSSYNEQFF. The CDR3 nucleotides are TGCGCCAGCAGCACCAGACTAGTCCCTAGCTCCTACAATGAGCAGTTCTTC.

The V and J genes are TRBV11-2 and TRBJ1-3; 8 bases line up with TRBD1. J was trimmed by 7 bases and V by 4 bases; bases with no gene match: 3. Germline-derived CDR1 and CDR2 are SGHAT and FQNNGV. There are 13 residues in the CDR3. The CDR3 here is CASSSQGGNTIYF. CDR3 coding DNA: TGTGCCAGCAGCTCACAGGGGGGGAACACCATATATTTT.

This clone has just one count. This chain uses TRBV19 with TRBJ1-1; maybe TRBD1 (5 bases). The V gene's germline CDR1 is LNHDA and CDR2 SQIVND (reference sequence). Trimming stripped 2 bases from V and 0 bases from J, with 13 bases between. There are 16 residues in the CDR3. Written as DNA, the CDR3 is TGTGCCAGTAGTATACTGGACACGACCTTGAACACTGAAGCTTTCTTT. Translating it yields CASSILDTTLNTEAFF. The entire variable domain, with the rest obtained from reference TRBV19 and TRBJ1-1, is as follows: DGGITQSPKYLFRKEGQNVTLSCEQNLNHDAMYWYRQDPGQGLRLIYYSQIVNDFQKGDIAEGYSVSREKKESFPLTVTSAQKNPTAFYLCASSILDTTLNTEAFFGQGTRLTVV.